This T cell receptor beta chain was documented in a study of blood T cells in healthy people across ages. It was with a sample-barcoded 5' primer and a J-beta primer mix that a second PCR of roughly 6 to 11 cycles was run. The template-switch adaptor, which had 12 random nucleotides, put a tag on each cDNA molecule. TCRdb reprocessed the 5' RACE reads with MiXCR, giving one entry per CDR3 protein. The data contain over a million distinct CDR3 sequences, around 42% of them seen just once; the ten biggest clones take up approximately 7.9%. Overall study results and limits: Both naive CD4+ cell counts and diversity were greater in long-lived donors than in aged donors.

This clonotype turned up a few times. Antigen unknown. The sample comprised blood. This receptor was identified in a woman under 30 in good health.

The CDR3 DNA reads as TGTGCCAGCAGTGACTCCGGAACTACTAGGGAGGAGACCCAGTACTTC. Translated, it gives CASSDSGTTREETQYF. The chain has TRBV6-4 and TRBJ2-5; maybe TRBD2 (5 bases). The CDR3 consists of 16 residues. Between the trimmed V and J ends, which lost 0 bases and 5 bases, there was a span of 16 bases. CDR1 MRHNA and CDR2 SNTAGT come from the germline V gene.